What follows describes a single T cell receptor (beta chain). What it binds is unknown. This sample is drawn from a study of T cell responses to AZD1222 COVID-19 vaccine. Sequencing used immunoSEQ multiplex PCR; TCRdb keeps in-frame clones, though not all of them. The sample shows about 160,000 clones, roughly 94% of them seen only once. This CDR3 comprises 15 residues. The V and J ends lost 1 base and 0 bases respectively, with 7 bases between them. CDR1 is KGHSH and CDR2 is LQKENI in the germline V gene. Study observations and caveats: The span of vaccine-associated CD4 TCRs extended across spike, with dominance at 160-218 and 743-854. At study baseline, merely five or six AZD1222 recipients were seropositive.

Sample: peripheral blood, taken 28 days after the second AZD1222 dose. The source is an adult who received the AZD1222 COVID-19 vaccine. The genes are TRBV18 and TRBJ1-3; no reliable D call. The CDR3 sequence: CASSPQEFSGNTIYF. Written as DNA, the CDR3 is TGTGCCAGCTCACCACAGGAATTCTCTGGAAACACCATATATTTT.